This TCR beta chain was sequenced for a study of beta chain features in type 1 diabetes. As every portion of the isolated RNA was reverse transcribed, the sequencing read expressed TCRB transcripts. Profiled with immunoSEQ multiplex PCR; TCRdb holds only in-frame clones, not every one. The sample includes about 150,000 clones, 7.5% to 10% of them seen just once. The germline V gene has CDR1 MDHEN and CDR2 SYDVKM. The CDR3 has 14 amino acids. V was pared by 6 bases and J by 4 bases, with 12 bases between. Findings and limits, study-wide: Naive, central memory and Treg TCRB repertoires appeared more alike in patients than in healthy donors. Possibly, sequencing cDNA over-represented cells that had high TCR expression levels. Patients with Type 1 diabetes showed moderately but significantly shorter TCRB CDR3s in all four CD4+ subsets.

This clone was observed a few times. The antigen is undetermined. J is TRBJ2-2 and V is TRBV28; TRBD2 might be the D (6 bases). The sequencing sample was made of central memory CD4+ T cells from blood. This TCR came from a man aged 18 to 35 in good health. The CDR3 nucleotides are TGTGCCAGCAGCCCCCACGGGGGCACCGGGGAGCTGTTTTTT. It is translated as CASSPHGGTGELFF.